The present T cell receptor beta chain was sequenced within a study of T cell responses to AZD1222 COVID-19 vaccine. This CDR3 contains 16 residues. The V gene's germline CDR1 is SEHNR and CDR2 FQNEAQ (reference sequence). Trimming cost V 0 bases and J 0 bases, with 9 bases left between them. Profiling relied on immunoSEQ multiplex PCR, and the TCRdb table lists in-frame clones only, not all of them. The sample includes over 150,000 clones, roughly nine tenths of them seen just once. The J gene is TRBJ1-3, the V gene TRBV7-9, with D perhaps TRBD1 (6 bases). Sequencing was performed on peripheral blood, taken on day 0 of AZD1222 vaccination. This clonotype was sampled from an adult in good health. The CDR3 spells CASSLATGLSGNTIYF. The CDR3 DNA reads as TGTGCCAGCAGCTTAGCGACAGGCCTCTCTGGAAACACCATATATTTT.